A selection of T cell receptor beta chains follows, all from one sample in a study of T cell clonotyping in hematopoietic cell transplantation. Measured with immunoSEQ multiplex PCR; TCRdb has only the in-frame clones, and not every one. The table lists over 25,000 clones, around 83% of them singletons. Source: peripheral blood mononuclear cells, taken before stem cell transplant. These receptors originate from a woman in her sixties or seventies with acute myeloid leukemia. Some clones in this sample may be carry-over from other donors' samples. Both conserved end residues are part of each CDR3. Each record gives: J gene, D gene, clone size, V gene, CDR3 DNA, CDR3 protein. The D gene is left open where the match is weak. Expanded clones are given a class, and other clones once, few, many or no size at all.

>TRBJ2-1|-|-|TRBV4-3
TGCGCCAGCAGCCAAGATACTAGCTGGGGAAGCAATGAGCAGTTCTTC
CASSQDTSWGSNEQFF
>TRBJ2-3|TRBD2|-|TRBV9
TGTGCCAGCAGCCCAAGAGGGCTAGCGGGAGCGGGAGCAGATACGCAGTATTTT
CASSPRGLAGAGADTQYF
>TRBJ1-2|-|once|TRBV6-5
TGTGCCAGCAGTTACACCCAAGACAGTTACACCTTC
CASSYTQDSYTF
>TRBJ2-7|-|-|TRBV5-1
TGCGCCAGCAGCTTTTTCGGATACGAGCAGTACTTC
CASSFFGYEQYF
>TRBJ2-1|-|-|TRBV9
TGTGCCAGCAGCCCCCACTTCGTCTCCTACAATGAGCAGTTCTTC
CASSPHFVSYNEQFF
>TRBJ1-1|-|once|TRBV6-4
TGTGCCAGCAGTACCCAGGGAGGCTCTGAAGCTTTCTTT
CASSTQGGSEAFF
>TRBJ2-4|-|-|TRBV11-2
TGTGCCAGCAGCCCACGGGGGCGCGATCCAAAAAACATTCAGTACTTC
CASSPRGRDPKNIQYF
>TRBJ1-2|TRBD1|-|TRBV7-9
TGTGCCAGCAGCTTAGGATTCGATAAGACAGGGACTAACTATGGCTACACCTTC
CASSLGFDKTGTNYGYTF
>TRBJ2-3|-|-|TRBV7-8
TGTGCCAGCAGCTCCCCCCGGGACGGGACAAGCACAGATACGCAGTATTTT
CASSSPRDGTSTDTQYF
>TRBJ2-7|-|once|TRBV7-9
TGTGCCAGCAGCAGAGCCGGGTCCTCGACCTACGAGCAGTACTTC
CASSRAGSSTYEQYF
>TRBJ2-5|-|-|TRBV2
TGTGCCAGCAGAAGCGACCAAGAGACCCAGTACTTC
CASRSDQETQYF
>TRBJ2-3|-|-|TRBV6-6
TGTGCCAGCAGTTACGGGGGTAGCACAGATACGCAGTATTTT
CASSYGGSTDTQYF
>TRBJ2-7|-|few|TRBV2
TGTGCCAGCTGGACCGATTACGAGCAGTACTTC
CASWTDYEQYF
>TRBJ1-1|-|-|TRBV29-1
TGCAGCGTTGAACGGGGTAACACTGAAGCTTTCTTT
CSVERGNTEAFF
>TRBJ1-1|-|-|TRBV5-4
TGTGCCAGCAGCCAAACCCGTTACAGTAACACTGAAGCTTTCTTT
CASSQTRYSNTEAFF
>TRBJ2-1|-|-|TRBV19
TGTGCCAGTAGCCTTTACAATGAGCAGTTCTTC
CASSLYNEQFF
>TRBJ2-5|TRBD1|-|TRBV19
TGTGCCAGTAGTTCTGGTTGGGGGACAGGGGGCGAGGAGACCCAGTACTTC
CASSSGWGTGGEETQYF
>TRBJ1-1|-|-|TRBV7-9
TGTGCCAGCCTTGAAGGGGGGAAGTACACTGAAGCTTTCTTT
CASLEGGKYTEAFF
>TRBJ1-2|-|-|TRBV27
TGTGCCAGCAGTGAGACACTCAACTATGGCTACACCTTC
CASSETLNYGYTF
>TRBJ1-1|TRBD1|-|TRBV5-1
TGCGCCAGCAGCCACGGAGGGGGCACGGGTGAAGCTTTCTTT
CASSHGGGTGEAFF
>TRBJ2-1|-|once|TRBV4-1
TGCGCCAGCAGTCCCGGGTATGAGCAGTTCTTC
CASSPGYEQFF
>TRBJ2-7|TRBD1|-|TRBV7-9
TGTGCCAGCAGCTACACCGGGACAGGAAGCTCCTACGAGCAGTACTTC
CASSYTGTGSSYEQYF
>TRBJ2-7|-|-|TRBV19
TGTGCCAGTAGTAGGGTCGGGGGGCGCTACGAGCAGTACTTC
CASSRVGGRYEQYF
>TRBJ2-7|-|-|TRBV11-2
TGTGCCAGCAGCTCCTCATGGGACGAGCAGTACTTC
CASSSSWDEQYF
>TRBJ2-5|TRBD2|-|TRBV4-3
TGCGCCAGCAGCCAAGAGCGGGGGGGCCAAGAGACCCAGTACTTC
CASSQERGGQETQYF
>TRBJ1-2|TRBD1|-|TRBV5-1
TGCGCCAGCAGCTTGCCCCGGACAGGGGAAGGCTACACCTTC
CASSLPRTGEGYTF
>TRBJ1-2|-|-|TRBV5-1
TGCGCCAGCAGCTTGTTGGGGAAGGAAGGCTACACCTTC
CASSLLGKEGYTF
>TRBJ1-1|-|once|TRBV4-3
TGCGCCAGCAGCCTGGGGGGGAACACTGAAGCTTTCTTT
CASSLGGNTEAFF
>TRBJ2-7|-|-|TRBV6-6
TGTGCCAGCAGTTACGGGCACTCGTCCTACGAGCAGTACTTC
CASSYGHSSYEQYF
>TRBJ2-1|TRBD2|-|TRBV9
TGTGCCAGCAGCGTAGGCGAAAGCGGGAGGGCCTTGAACAATGAGCAGTTCTTC
CASSVGESGRALNNEQFF
>TRBJ2-2|-|-|TRBV5-1
TGCGCCAGCAGACCTACAGGATCGAACACCGGGGAGCTGTTTTTT
CASRPTGSNTGELFF
>TRBJ1-2|-|few|TRBV11-2
TGTGCCAGCAGCCCCCTAAGGGGCCGGGGGGGCGGCTACACCTTC
CASSPLRGRGGGYTF
>TRBJ2-7|-|-|TRBV7-2
TGTGCCAGCAGCTTATCTCCCTCCTCCGAGCAGTACTTC
CASSLSPSSEQYF
>TRBJ2-5|-|-|TRBV6-1
TGTGCCAGCAGGATGGACAGTCCTAGTTGGACCCAGTACTTC
CASRMDSPSWTQYF
>TRBJ2-3|-|-|TRBV29-1
TGCAGCGTTGACCCCACAGATACGCAGTATTTT
CSVDPTDTQYF
>TRBJ1-5|TRBD1|-|TRBV19
TGTGCCAGTACCCCGGACAGGGGGCAAAGCAATCAGCCCCAGCATTTT
CASTPDRGQSNQPQHF
>TRBJ1-1|TRBD1|-|TRBV19
TGTGCCAGTAGTACAACAGGGGGCGCGAACACTGAAGCTTTCTTT
CASSTTGGANTEAFF
>TRBJ2-7|-|-|TRBV21-1
TGTGCCAGCAGCGCGGGACAGGGGTCCTACGAGCAGTACTTC
CASSAGQGSYEQYF
>TRBJ1-5|-|once|TRBV7-2
TGTGCCAGCAGCTTAGAGGGCGGATATAGCAATCAGCCCCAGCATTTT
CASSLEGGYSNQPQHF
>TRBJ2-1|-|-|TRBV7-2
TGTGCCAGCAGCTTAGGGGAGCAGGGTGAGCAGTTCTTC
CASSLGEQGEQFF